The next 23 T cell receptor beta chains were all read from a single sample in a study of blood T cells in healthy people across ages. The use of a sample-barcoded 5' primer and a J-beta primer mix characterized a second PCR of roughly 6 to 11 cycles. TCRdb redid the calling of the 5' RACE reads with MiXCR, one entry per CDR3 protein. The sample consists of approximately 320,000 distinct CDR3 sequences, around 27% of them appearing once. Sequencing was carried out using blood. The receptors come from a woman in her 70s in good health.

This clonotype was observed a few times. Here the CDR3 DNA reads TGTGCCAGCAGCGGGGGGTGGAAGAACACCGGGGAGCTGTTTTTT. It translates to CASSGGWKNTGELFF. The J gene is TRBJ2-2, the V gene TRBV9; D may match TRBD1 or TRBD2 (5 bases each). The V end lost 3 bases, the J end lost 1 base, and 10 bases lay between the germline ends. The CDR3 contains 15 residues. CDR1 is SGDLS, CDR2 YYNGEE, per germline.

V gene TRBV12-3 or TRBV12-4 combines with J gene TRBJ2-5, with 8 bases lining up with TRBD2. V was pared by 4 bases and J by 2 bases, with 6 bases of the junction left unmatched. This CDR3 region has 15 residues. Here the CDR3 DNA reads TGTGCCAGCAGTTCCAGCGGGAGAGGTCAAGAGACCCAGTACTTC. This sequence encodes CASSSSGRGQETQYF.

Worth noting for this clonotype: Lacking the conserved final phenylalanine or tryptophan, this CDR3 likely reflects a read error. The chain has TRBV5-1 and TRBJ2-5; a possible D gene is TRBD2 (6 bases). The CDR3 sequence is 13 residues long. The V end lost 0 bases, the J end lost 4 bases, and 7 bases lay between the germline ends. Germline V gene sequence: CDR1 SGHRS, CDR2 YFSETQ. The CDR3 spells CASSLGGGETQYL. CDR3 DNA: TGCGCCAGCAGCTTGGGGGGAGGAGAGACCCAGTACCTC.

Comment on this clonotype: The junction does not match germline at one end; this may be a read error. CDR3 sequence: CSARMVTGSCEQYF. Here the CDR3 DNA reads TGCAGTGCTAGAATGGTAACGGGATCCTGCGAGCAGTACTTC. V and J are TRBV20-1 and TRBJ2-7; tentatively, D is TRBD2 (5 bases). Germline CDR1 DFQATT, CDR2 SNEGSKA (reference sequence). The CDR3 spans 14 residues.

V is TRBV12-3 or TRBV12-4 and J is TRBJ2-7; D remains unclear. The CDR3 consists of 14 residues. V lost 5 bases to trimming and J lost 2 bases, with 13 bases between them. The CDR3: CASSPRVPPYEQYF. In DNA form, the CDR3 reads TGTGCCAGCAGTCCCCGGGTTCCTCCCTACGAGCAGTACTTC.

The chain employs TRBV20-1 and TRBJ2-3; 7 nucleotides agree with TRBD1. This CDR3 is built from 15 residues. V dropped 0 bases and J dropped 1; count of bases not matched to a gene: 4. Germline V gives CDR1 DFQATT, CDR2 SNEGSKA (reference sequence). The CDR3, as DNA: TGCAGTGCTAGAGAAACAGGGGTGGGCACAGATACGCAGTATTTT. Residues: CSARETGVGTDTQYF.

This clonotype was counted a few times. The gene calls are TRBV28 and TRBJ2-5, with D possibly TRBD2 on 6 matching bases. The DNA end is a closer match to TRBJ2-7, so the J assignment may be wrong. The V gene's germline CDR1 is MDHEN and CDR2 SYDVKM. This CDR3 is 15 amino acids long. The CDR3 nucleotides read TGTGCCAGCAGTACCGCTGGGGGGAGCTCCTACGAGCAGTACTTC. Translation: CASSTAGGSSYEQYF.

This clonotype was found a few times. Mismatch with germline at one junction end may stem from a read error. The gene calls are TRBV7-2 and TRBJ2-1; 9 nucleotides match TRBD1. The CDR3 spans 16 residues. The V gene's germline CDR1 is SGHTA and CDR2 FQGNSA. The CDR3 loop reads CASSLVRTGAYNEQFF. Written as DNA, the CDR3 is TGTGCCAGTAGCTTAGTTAGGACAGGGGCCTACAATGAGCAGTTCTTC.

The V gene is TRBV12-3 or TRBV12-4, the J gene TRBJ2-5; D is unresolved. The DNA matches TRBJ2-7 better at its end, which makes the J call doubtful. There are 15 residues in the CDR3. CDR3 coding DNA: TGTGCCAGCAGTCCACCCCCCTCCGGGCCCTACGAGCAGTACTTC. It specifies CASSPPPSGPYEQYF.

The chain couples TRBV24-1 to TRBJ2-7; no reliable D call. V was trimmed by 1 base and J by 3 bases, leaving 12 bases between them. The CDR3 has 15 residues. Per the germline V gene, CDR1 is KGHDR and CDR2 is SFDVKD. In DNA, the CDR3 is TGTGCCACCAGTGATTTTGCGGCGGACCTCTACGAGCAGTACTTC. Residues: CATSDFAADLYEQYF.

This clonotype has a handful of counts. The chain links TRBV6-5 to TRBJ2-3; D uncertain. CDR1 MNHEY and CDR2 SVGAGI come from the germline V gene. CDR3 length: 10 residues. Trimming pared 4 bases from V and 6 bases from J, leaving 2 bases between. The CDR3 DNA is TGTGCCAGCAGTTTTGATACGCAGTATTTT. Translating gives CASSFDTQYF.

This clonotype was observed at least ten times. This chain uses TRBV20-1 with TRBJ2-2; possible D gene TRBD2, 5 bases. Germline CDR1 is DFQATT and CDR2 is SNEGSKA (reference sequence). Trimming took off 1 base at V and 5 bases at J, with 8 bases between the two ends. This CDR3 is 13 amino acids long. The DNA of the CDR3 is TGCAGTGCTAGAGCCCCGGGGACCGGGGAGCTGTTTTTT. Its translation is CSARAPGTGELFF.

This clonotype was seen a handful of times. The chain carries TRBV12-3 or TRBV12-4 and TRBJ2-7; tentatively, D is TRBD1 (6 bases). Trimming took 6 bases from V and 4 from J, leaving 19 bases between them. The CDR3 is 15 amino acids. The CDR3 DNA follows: TGTGCCAGCAGCGTCCAGGGGCAACACCTTTACGAGCAGTACTTC. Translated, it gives CASSVQGQHLYEQYF.

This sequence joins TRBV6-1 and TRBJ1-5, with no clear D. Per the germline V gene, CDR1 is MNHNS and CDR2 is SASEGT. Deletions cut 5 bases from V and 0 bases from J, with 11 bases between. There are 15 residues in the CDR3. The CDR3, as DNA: TGTGCCAGCAGTTCTCAAGCAGGTAGCAATCAGCCCCAGCATTTT. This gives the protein CASSSQAGSNQPQHF.

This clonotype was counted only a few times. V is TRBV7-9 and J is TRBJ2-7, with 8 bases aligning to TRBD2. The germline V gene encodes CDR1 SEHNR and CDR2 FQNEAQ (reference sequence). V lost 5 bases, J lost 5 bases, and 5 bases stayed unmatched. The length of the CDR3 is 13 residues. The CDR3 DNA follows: TGTGCCAGCAGCCCCGCGGGGGGCAACGAGCAGTACTTC. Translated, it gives CASSPAGGNEQYF.

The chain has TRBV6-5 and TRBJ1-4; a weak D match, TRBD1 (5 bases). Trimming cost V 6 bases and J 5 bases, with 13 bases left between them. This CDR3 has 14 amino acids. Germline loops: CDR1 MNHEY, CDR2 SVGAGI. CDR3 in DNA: TGTGCCAGCAGCCCGGGACGGCACAATGAAAAACTGTTTTTT. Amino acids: CASSPGRHNEKLFF.

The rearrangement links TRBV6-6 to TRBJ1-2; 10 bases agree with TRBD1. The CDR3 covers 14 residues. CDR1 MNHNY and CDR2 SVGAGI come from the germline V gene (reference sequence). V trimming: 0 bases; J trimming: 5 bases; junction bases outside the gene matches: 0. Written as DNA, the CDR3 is TGTGCCAGCAGTTACTCGGGACAGGGGTATGGCTACACCTTC. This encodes CASSYSGQGYGYTF.

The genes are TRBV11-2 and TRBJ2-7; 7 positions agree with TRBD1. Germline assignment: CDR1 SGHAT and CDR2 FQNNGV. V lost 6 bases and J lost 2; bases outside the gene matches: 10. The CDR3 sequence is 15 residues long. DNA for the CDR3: TGTGCCAGCAGTTCCACAGGGGATCTTCCCTACGAGCAGTACTTC. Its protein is CASSSTGDLPYEQYF.

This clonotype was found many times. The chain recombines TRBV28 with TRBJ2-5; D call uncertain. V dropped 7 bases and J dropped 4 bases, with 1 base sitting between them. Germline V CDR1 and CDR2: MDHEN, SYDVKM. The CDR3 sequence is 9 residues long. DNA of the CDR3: TGTGCCAGCACAGAGACCCAGTACTTC. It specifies CASTETQYF.

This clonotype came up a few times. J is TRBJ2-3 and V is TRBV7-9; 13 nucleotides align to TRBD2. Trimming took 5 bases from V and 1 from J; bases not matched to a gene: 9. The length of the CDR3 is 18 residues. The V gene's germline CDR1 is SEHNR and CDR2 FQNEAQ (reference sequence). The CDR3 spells CASSTPGTSGTRTDTQYF. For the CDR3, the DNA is TGTGCCAGCAGCACCCCCGGGACTAGCGGGACCCGCACAGATACGCAGTATTTT.

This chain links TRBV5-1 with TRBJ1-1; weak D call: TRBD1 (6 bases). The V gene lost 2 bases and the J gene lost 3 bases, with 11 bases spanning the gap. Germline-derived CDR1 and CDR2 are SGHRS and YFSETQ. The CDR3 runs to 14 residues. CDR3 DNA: TGCGCCAGCAGCTTACAGGGTCAGGACACTGAAGCTTTCTTT. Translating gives CASSLQGQDTEAFF. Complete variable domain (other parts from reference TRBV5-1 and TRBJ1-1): KAGVTQTPRYLIKTRGQQVTLSCSPISGHRSVSWYQQTPGQGLQFLFEYFSETQRNKGNFPGRFSGRQFSNSRSEMNVSTLELGDSALYLCASSLQGQDTEAFFGQGTRLTVV.

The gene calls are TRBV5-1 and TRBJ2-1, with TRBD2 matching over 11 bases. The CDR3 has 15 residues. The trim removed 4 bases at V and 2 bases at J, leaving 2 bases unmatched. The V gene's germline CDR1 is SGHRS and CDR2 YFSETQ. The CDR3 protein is CASSRLAGTYNEQFF. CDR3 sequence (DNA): TGCGCCAGCAGCAGACTAGCGGGGACCTACAATGAGCAGTTCTTC.

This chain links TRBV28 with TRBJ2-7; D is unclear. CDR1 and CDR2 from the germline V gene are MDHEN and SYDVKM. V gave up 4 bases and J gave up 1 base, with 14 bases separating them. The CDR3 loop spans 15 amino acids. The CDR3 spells CASSSANSRSYEQYF. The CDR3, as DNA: TGTGCCAGCAGTTCGGCGAATTCTAGGTCCTACGAGCAGTACTTC.